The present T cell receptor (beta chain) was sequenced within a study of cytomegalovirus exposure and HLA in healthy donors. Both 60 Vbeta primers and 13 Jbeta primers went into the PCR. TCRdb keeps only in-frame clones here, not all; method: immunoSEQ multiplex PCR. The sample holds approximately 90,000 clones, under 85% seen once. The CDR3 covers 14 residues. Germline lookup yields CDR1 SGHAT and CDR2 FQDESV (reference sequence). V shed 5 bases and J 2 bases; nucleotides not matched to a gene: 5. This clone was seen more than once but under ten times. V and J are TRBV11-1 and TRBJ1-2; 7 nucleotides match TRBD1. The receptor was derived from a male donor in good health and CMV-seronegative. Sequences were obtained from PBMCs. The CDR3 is CASSLPGQNYGYTF. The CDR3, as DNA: TGTGCCAGCAGCCTACCGGGACAGAACTATGGCTACACCTTC.